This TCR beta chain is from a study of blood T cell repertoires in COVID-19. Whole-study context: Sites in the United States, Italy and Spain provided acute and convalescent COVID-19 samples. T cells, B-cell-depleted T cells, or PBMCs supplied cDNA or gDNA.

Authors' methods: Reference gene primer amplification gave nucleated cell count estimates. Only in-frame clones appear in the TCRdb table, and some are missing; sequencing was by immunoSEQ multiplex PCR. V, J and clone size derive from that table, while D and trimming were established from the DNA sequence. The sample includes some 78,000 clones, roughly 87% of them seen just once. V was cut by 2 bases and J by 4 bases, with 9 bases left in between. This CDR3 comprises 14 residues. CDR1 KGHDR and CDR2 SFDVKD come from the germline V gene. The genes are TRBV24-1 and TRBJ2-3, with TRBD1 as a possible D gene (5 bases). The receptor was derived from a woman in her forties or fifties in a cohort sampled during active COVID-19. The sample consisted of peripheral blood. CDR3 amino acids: CATSDSPTADTQYF. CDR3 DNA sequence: TGTGCCACCAGTGATTCCCCGACAGCAGATACGCAGTATTTT.